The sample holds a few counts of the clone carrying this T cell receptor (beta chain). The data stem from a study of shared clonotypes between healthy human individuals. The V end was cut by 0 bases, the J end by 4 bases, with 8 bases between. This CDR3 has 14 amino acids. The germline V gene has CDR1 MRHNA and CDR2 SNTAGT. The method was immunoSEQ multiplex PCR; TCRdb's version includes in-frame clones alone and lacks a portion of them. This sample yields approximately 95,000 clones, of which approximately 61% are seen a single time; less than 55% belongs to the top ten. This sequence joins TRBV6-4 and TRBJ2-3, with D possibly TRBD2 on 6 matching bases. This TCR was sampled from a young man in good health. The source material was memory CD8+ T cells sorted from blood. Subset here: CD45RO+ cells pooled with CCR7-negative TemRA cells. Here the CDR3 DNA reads TGTGCCAGCAGTGACTCGAGCGGGCCAGATACGCAGTATTTT. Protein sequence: CASSDSSGPDTQYF.